What follows is one T cell receptor (beta chain) and its context. This CDR3 is built from 16 residues. Germline V lookup: CDR1 MGHRA, CDR2 YSYEKL. Trimming shortened V by 0 bases and J by 8 bases, and 19 bases separated the two germline ends. This specimen belongs to a study of blood T cell repertoires in COVID-19. About the research overall: Acute-phase and convalescent COVID-19 samples originated in the United States, Italy and Spain. T cells, B-cell-depleted T cells, or PBMCs supplied cDNA or gDNA.

As handled by the study authors: From reference gene primer amplification, estimates of nucleated cell counts were derived. The method was immunoSEQ multiplex PCR; TCRdb's version includes in-frame clones alone and lacks a portion of them. The V and J calls and clone size come from that table; D and trimming were worked out from the DNA. The table has roughly 460,000 clones, 70% to 90% seen once. This sequence originates from a man younger than 35 with COVID-19, enrolled during active disease. The sample comprised peripheral blood. The chain employs TRBV4-1 and TRBJ1-2; D possibly corresponds to TRBD1 (6 bases). CDR3 sequence: CASSQDPGTPRGGYTF. CDR3 nucleotides: TGCGCCAGCAGCCAAGACCCCGGGACACCTAGGGGGGGCTACACCTTC.